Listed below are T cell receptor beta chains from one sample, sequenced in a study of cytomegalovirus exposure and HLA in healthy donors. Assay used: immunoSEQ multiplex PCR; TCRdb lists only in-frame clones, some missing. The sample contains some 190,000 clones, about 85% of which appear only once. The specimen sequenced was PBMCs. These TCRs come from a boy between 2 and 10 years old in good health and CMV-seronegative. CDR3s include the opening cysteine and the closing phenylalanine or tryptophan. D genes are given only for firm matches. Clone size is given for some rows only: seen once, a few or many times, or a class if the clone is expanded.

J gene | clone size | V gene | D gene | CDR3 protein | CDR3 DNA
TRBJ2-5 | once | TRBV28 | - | CASSLPGQETQYF | TGTGCCAGCAGTTTGCCGGGCCAAGAGACCCAGTACTTC
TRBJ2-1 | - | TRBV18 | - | CASSPQSRGNEQFF | TGTGCCAGCTCACCCCAAAGTCGGGGGAATGAGCAGTTCTTC
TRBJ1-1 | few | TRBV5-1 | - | CASSPGRGVTEAFF | TGCGCCAGCAGCCCGGGACGGGGGGTGACTGAAGCTTTCTTT
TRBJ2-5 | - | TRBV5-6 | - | CASSSNFRETQYF | TGTGCCAGCAGCTCTAATTTTCGCGAGACCCAGTACTTC
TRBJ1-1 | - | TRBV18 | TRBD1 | CASSLAQGASRTEAFF | TGTGCCAGCTCACTCGCACAGGGGGCATCTAGGACTGAAGCTTTCTTT
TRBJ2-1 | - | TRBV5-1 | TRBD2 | CASRPGGGLGEQFF | TGCGCCAGCAGGCCGGGAGGAGGGCTCGGTGAGCAGTTCTTC
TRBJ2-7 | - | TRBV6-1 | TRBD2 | CASKTGGLPYEQYF | TGTGCCAGCAAAACGGGGGGACTACCCTACGAGCAGTACTTC
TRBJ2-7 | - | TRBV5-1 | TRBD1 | CASSLGQGRNEQYF | TGCGCCAGCAGCTTGGGACAGGGTAGGAACGAGCAGTACTTC
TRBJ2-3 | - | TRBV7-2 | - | CASSLARDTQYF | TGTGCCAGCAGCTTAGCTCGAGATACGCAGTATTTT
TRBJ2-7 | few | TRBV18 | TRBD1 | CASSPGQGESYEQYF | TGTGCCAGCTCACCGGGACAGGGGGAATCCTACGAGCAGTACTTC
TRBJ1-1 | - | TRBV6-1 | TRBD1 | CASRAPGQKAFF | TGTGCCAGCAGGGCACCGGGACAGAAAGCTTTCTTT
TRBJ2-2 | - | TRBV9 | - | CASSAPVGVGTGELFF | TGTGCCAGCAGCGCCCCTGTCGGGGTGGGGACCGGGGAGCTGTTTTTT
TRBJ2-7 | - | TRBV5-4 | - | CASSFGGYEQYF | TGTGCCAGCAGCTTTGGGGGGTACGAGCAGTACTTC
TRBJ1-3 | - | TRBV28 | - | CASSFAGPAGNTIYF | TGTGCCAGCAGTTTTGCAGGCCCCGCTGGAAACACCATATATTTT
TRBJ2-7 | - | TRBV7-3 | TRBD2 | CASSGTGTSGEQYF | TGTGCCAGCAGCGGAACCGGGACTAGCGGCGAGCAGTACTTC
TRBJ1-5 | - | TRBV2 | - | CASSDDQPQHF | TGTGCCAGCAGTGACGATCAGCCCCAGCATTTT
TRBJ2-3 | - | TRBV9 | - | CASSVGVRGSTSADTQYF | TGTGCCAGCAGCGTAGGGGTTCGGGGATCTACATCCGCAGATACGCAGTATTTT
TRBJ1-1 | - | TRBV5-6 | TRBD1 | CASSIGQGAIEAFF | TGTGCCAGCAGCATAGGACAGGGGGCGATTGAAGCTTTCTTT
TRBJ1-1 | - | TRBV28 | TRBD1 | CASSPRQGAGTEAFF | TGTGCCAGCAGTCCGAGACAGGGGGCGGGCACTGAAGCTTTCTTT
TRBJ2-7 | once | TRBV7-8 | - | CASSLGGVGSSYEQYF | TGTGCCAGCAGCTTAGGTGGGGTGGGGAGCTCCTACGAGCAGTACTTC
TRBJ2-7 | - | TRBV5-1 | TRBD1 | CASSLGTGGPLVYEQYF | TGCGCCAGCAGCCTTGGGACAGGGGGTCCCCTTGTATACGAGCAGTACTTC
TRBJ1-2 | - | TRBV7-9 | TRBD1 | CASSLVVSDRGRLDYGYTF | TGTGCCAGCAGCTTAGTTGTTTCGGACAGGGGGCGCTTGGACTATGGCTACACCTTC
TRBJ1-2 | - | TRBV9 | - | CASSSPRGNYGYTF | TGTGCCAGCAGCTCCCCCAGAGGGAACTATGGCTACACCTTC
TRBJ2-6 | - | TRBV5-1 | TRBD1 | CASSDPGQGSAGANVLTF | TGCGCCAGCAGTGATCCGGGACAGGGTTCCGCTGGGGCCAACGTCCTGACTTTC
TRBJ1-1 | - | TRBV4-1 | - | CASSQDGAGENTEAFF | TGCGCCAGCAGCCAAGATGGGGCCGGCGAAAACACTGAAGCTTTCTTT
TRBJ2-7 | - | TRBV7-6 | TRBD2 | CASSSTPGRDEQYF | TGTGCCAGCAGCTCCACCCCCGGGAGGGACGAGCAGTACTTC
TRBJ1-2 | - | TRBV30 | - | CARRYGNYGYTF | TGTGCTCGGAGGTATGGGAACTATGGCTACACCTTC
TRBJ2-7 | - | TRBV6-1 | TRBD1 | CASGGRQGPYEQYF | TGTGCCAGCGGGGGGCGACAGGGGCCCTACGAGCAGTACTTC
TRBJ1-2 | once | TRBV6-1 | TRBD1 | CASRDTKQGGRGYTF | TGTGCCAGCAGGGATACGAAGCAGGGGGGAAGGGGCTACACCTTC
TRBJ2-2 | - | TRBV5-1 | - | CASSLEQDRELFF | TGCGCCAGCAGCTTGGAACAGGACCGGGAGCTGTTTTTT
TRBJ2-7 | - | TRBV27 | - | CASGARSYEQYF | TGTGCCAGCGGGGCGAGGTCCTACGAGCAGTACTTC
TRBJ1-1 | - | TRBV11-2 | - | CASSVSGGAGNTEAFF | TGTGCCAGCAGTGTATCGGGGGGCGCGGGGAACACTGAAGCTTTCTTT
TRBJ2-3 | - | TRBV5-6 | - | CASSLGPSTDTQYF | TGTGCCAGCAGCTTGGGTCCGAGCACAGATACGCAGTATTTT
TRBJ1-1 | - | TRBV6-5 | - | CASSVGGENTEAFF | TGTGCCAGCAGTGTGGGCGGGGAGAACACTGAAGCTTTCTTT
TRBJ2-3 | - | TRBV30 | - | CAWSTEGGFTDTQYF | TGTGCCTGGAGCACCGAGGGGGGGTTCACAGATACGCAGTATTTT
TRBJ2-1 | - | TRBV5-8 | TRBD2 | CASSSPGLYNEQFF | TGTGCCAGCAGCTCTCCGGGACTATACAATGAGCAGTTCTTC
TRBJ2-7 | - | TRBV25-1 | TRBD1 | CASSDPGQGTHEQYF | TGTGCCAGCAGTGATCCAGGACAGGGCACCCACGAGCAGTACTTC
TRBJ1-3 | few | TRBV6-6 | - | CASSYSIRVSGNTIYF | TGTGCCAGCAGTTACTCGATCAGGGTTTCTGGAAACACCATATATTTT
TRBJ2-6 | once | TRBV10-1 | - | CASAGEGEGSGANVLTF | TGCGCCAGCGCCGGAGAGGGGGAGGGTTCTGGGGCCAACGTCCTGACTTTC
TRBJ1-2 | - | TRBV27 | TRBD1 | CASSLIQGDYGYTF | TGTGCCAGCAGTTTAATACAGGGGGACTATGGCTACACCTTC
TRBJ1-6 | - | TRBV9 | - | CASSLRQTSDSPLHF | TGTGCCAGCAGCCTACGACAGACCTCCGATTCACCCCTCCACTTT
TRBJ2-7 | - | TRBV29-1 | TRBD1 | CSVEPLRGRYEQYF | TGCAGCGTTGAACCACTCAGGGGGCGATACGAGCAGTACTTC
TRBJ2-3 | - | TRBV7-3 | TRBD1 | CASSFFPGGGTDTQYF | TGTGCCAGCAGCTTCTTTCCAGGGGGCGGCACAGATACGCAGTATTTT
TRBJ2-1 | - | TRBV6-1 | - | CASIEGGITEEQFF | TGTGCCAGCATCGAGGGGGGGATAACGGAAGAGCAGTTCTTC
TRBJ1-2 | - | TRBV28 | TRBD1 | CASSLGAGGLNYGYTF | TGTGCCAGCAGTTTGGGGGCAGGGGGCCTAAACTATGGCTACACCTTC
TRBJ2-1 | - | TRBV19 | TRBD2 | CASSIGTSGTGEQFF | TGTGCCAGTAGTATAGGGACTAGCGGGACGGGTGAGCAGTTCTTC
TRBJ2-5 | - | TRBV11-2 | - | CASSLVGLAETQYF | TGTGCCAGCAGCTTAGTTGGTCTAGCGGAGACCCAGTACTTC
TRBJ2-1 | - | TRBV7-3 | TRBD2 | CASSFAGGTDEQFF | TGTGCCAGCAGCTTCGCGGGAGGGACCGATGAGCAGTTCTTC